Listed below are T cell receptor beta chains from one sample, sequenced in a study of tumor-infiltrating lymphocytes in primary liver carcinoma. MiXCR, applied by TCRdb to the multiplex PCR reads, yields one record per CDR3 protein. This sample has around 71,000 distinct CDR3 sequences, with 71% found just once. What was sequenced was liver tumor tissue from sampling region 4. Source of these receptors: an older woman with primary liver carcinoma and hepatitis B virus infection. CDR3s include the opening cysteine and the closing phenylalanine or tryptophan. The order of the fields is CDR3 DNA, CDR3 protein, J gene, D gene, clone size, V gene. The D gene is left open where the match is weak. Size is stated for part of the rows, as once, few or many counts, or as a class when the clone is expanded.

TGTGCCAGCAGCCCTAGGGGGGACAGGCCCACCTACGAGCAGCACTTC | CASSPRGDRPTYEQHF | TRBJ2-7 | TRBD1 | . | TRBV28
TGTGCCAGCTTGGGCAGGCTTACTTCCCCATACGTCCTGACTTTC | CASLGRLTSPYVLTF | TRBJ2-6 | . | few | TRBV28
TGTGCCTGGTGGGGCATATTCCGGGGGGGAGAGACCCAGTACTTC | CAWWGIFRGGETQYF | TRBJ2-5 | TRBD2 | . | TRBV30
TGTGCCAGCAGTACCCGGACTAGCGCCGCGAACACCGGGGAGCTGTTTTTT | CASSTRTSAANTGELFF | TRBJ2-2 | TRBD2 | medium-sized | TRBV11-2
TGTATCAGCAGCTTAGGGATTCGAAGCGAAGGCACAGGTACGCAGTATTTT | CISSLGIRSEGTGTQYF | TRBJ2-3 | . | . | TRBV11-2
TGTGCCAGCAGTTACCCAGACAGGGGGGGCCAGCCACAGCATTTT | CASSYPDRGGQPQHF | TRBJ1-5 | TRBD1 | . | TRBV6-6
TGTGCCAGCAGCCAAGAAACTGGCAGGCTCCAAGAGACCCATTACTTC | CASSQETGRLQETHYF | TRBJ2-5 | . | . | TRBV14
TGTGCCAGCACCCGCCACCCAGGACTATCGGGTGCCTACGAGCAGTACTTC | CASTRHPGLSGAYEQYF | TRBJ2-7 | . | . | TRBV6-1
TGTGCCAGCAGCACCCCGGCCGTCGATACGCAGTATTTT | CASSTPAVDTQYF | TRBJ2-3 | . | medium-sized | TRBV5-4
TGTGCCAACAGCGTAGTCTTTTCGGGAGGGGCCCAGTTCTTC | CANSVVFSGGAQFF | TRBJ2-1 | TRBD2 | . | TRBV9
TGCGCCAGCAGCTTGGAAGCGGGTCGCTACGAGCAGTACTTC | CASSLEAGRYEQYF | TRBJ2-7 | . | many | TRBV5-1
TGTGCCAGCACCTGGGTGGGGCCCTTCACCGTGGAGCTGTTTTTT | CASTWVGPFTVELFF | TRBJ2-2 | . | . | TRBV11-3
TGTGCCAGCAGCTTAACTAGCGGTGGCGAGCAATACTTC | CASSLTSGGEQYF | TRBJ2-7 | TRBD2 | . | TRBV11-2
TGTGCCAACAGTTTAGCAGTCTATGGCTACACCTTC | CANSLAVYGYTF | TRBJ1-2 | . | . | TRBV12-3/TRBV12-4
TGCAGCACTCAGTCAGGGGGTCTCTCTGGGGCCAACGTCCTGGCTTTC | CSTQSGGLSGANVLAF | TRBJ2-6 | TRBD1 | . | TRBV29-1
TGCACCAGCAGCCAAGTGTATTCGGGACCCACCTACGAGCAGTACTTC | CTSSQVYSGPTYEQYF | TRBJ2-7 | . | . | TRBV4-1
TGCAGTGTGGTGATCGAGACGGCCTATGGCTACACCTTC | CSVVIETAYGYTF | TRBJ1-2 | . | once | TRBV29-1
TGCGCTAGCAGCCAGGTTTCGGCAGGGTACCTTGAGCAGTTCTTC | CASSQVSAGYLEQFF | TRBJ2-1 | . | . | TRBV4-1
TGCGCCAGCTGTAGCGGGAACACCGGGGAGCTGTTTTTT | CASCSGNTGELFF | TRBJ2-2 | . | many | TRBV5-1
TGTGCCAGCAGTTTAGAAGTGGGAGGTCCAGATACGCAGTATTTT | CASSLEVGGPDTQYF | TRBJ2-3 | . | . | TRBV11-3
TGCGCCAACAGTGAGGCTACCAGCGGGAGGGAGACCCAGTACTTC | CANSEATSGRETQYF | TRBJ2-5 | TRBD2 | . | TRBV10-1
TGTGCCAGCAGCTTACGCTTCACGACAGGAGGTTACATGGAGACCCAGTACTTC | CASSLRFTTGGYMETQYF | TRBJ2-5 | . | . | TRBV7-2
TGTGCCAGCTCACCGGGACAAAAAGAGCAGTACTTC | CASSPGQKEQYF | TRBJ2-7 | . | few | TRBV18
TGCGGCATTGAAGGGGGGACAGGGGAACAAGAGACCCAATACTTC | CGIEGGTGEQETQYF | TRBJ2-5 | TRBD1 | . | TRBV29-1
TGTGCCAGCAGTCCTGCGACAGGGTCTTTGGGCACTGAAGCTTTCTTT | CASSPATGSLGTEAFF | TRBJ1-1 | TRBD1 | many | TRBV6-2/TRBV6-3
TGTGCCAGTAGCTACAGATACAATGAGCAGATCTTC | CASSYRYNEQIF | TRBJ2-1 | . | . | TRBV6-2/TRBV6-3
TGCACCAGCAGTGAGGGGGGCATTAATTCACCCCTCCACTTC | CTSSEGGINSPLHF | TRBJ1-6 | . | . | TRBV10-2
TGTGCCAGCAACTTAGGGATTCGAATGAAAGGCACAGATACGCAGTATTTT | CASNLGIRMKGTDTQYF | TRBJ2-3 | . | . | TRBV11-2
TGTGCCTGCAGTCCCACGGGGCGACAAATGGCCTCCTACGAGCAGTACTTC | CACSPTGRQMASYEQYF | TRBJ2-7 | . | . | TRBV7-9
TGCAACGTTACCGGGGCAGGGTCCTCCTATGGCTACACCTTC | CNVTGAGSSYGYTF | TRBJ1-2 | . | once | TRBV29-1
TGTGCCATCAGTGAGGCACAGGGGGCCGGCAATCAGCCCCAGCATTTT | CAISEAQGAGNQPQHF | TRBJ1-5 | TRBD1 | . | TRBV10-3
TGTGCCAGCAGCACAAGAGGGGAAGGGTCACCCCTCCACTTT | CASSTRGEGSPLHF | TRBJ1-6 | . | . | TRBV6-1
TGTGCCAGCAGCTTACGACTAGTACGGCGAGGGACCCGGTACTTC | CASSLRLVRRGTRYF | TRBJ2-5 | . | . | TRBV11-2
TGTGCCAGCAGTGGGACTAGCGGGAGCCCCTACGAGCAGTACTTC | CASSGTSGSPYEQYF | TRBJ2-7 | TRBD2 | . | TRBV6-1
TGCAGTGCCACGGGACAGCTGTACGAGCAGTACTTC | CSATGQLYEQYF | TRBJ2-7 | TRBD1 | . | TRBV20-1
TGTGCCAGCAGTTTAACATGGACAGGGGGAGGCACTGAAGCTTTCTTT | CASSLTWTGGGTEAFF | TRBJ1-1 | TRBD1 | . | TRBV13
TGTGCCAGCAGTTCCGGGGGATACAATGAGCATTTCTTC | CASSSGGYNEHFF | TRBJ2-1 | . | . | TRBV11-3
TGCAGCGTTGTAGAGACAGACTATGGCTACACTTTC | CSVVETDYGYTF | TRBJ1-2 | . | . | TRBV29-1
TGTACCAGCAGGAGGACAGTCTACTCTGGGGCCAACGTCCTGACCTTC | CTSRRTVYSGANVLTF | TRBJ2-6 | . | . | TRBV6-1
TGTGCCAGCAGCGATATCCAGTACACTGGAGCTTTCTTT | CASSDIQYTGAFF | TRBJ1-1 | . | once | TRBV6-6
TGCAGCGTTGAGGCAGGGGGCGGGGAGCTGTTTTTT | CSVEAGGGELFF | TRBJ2-2 | TRBD1 | . | TRBV29-1
TGCAGCGTTGAAGATAGGTGCGGGAGCTCCTACAATGAGCAGTTCTTC | CSVEDRCGSSYNEQFF | TRBJ2-1 | TRBD2 | once | TRBV29-1
TGTGCCAGCACTTCATCAGGGGGCAGGAACTATGGCTGCACCTTC | CASTSSGGRNYGCTF | TRBJ1-2 | TRBD1 | . | TRBV6-5
TGCAGCTCCCTGAGAAGCAGGAGTTCCATGAGTGAGCAGTTCTTC | CSSLRSRSSMSEQFF | TRBJ2-1 | . | . | TRBV29-1
TGTGCCAGCAGTGAAGCCCGTTATATGGTGCTGTTCTTT | CASSEARYMVLFF | TRBJ2-1 | . | . | TRBV6-1
TGTGCCAGCAGTAATCAACGGGCCGGGGCAGGGAATCAACCCCAGTATTTT | CASSNQRAGAGNQPQYF | TRBJ2-3 | . | . | TRBV6-5
TGTGCCAGCAGTGACGTAGCGGGAGGGTACACGGATACACAGTATTTT | CASSDVAGGYTDTQYF | TRBJ2-3 | TRBD2 | . | TRBV6-4
TGTACCAGCAGCTGGGGCGGGACGAGGACTTACGTGCAGTACTTC | CTSSWGGTRTYVQYF | TRBJ2-7 | . | . | TRBV11-1
TGTGCCAGCAGTCTACCGTTCGCAGCCGCTAACTATGATTACACCTTC | CASSLPFAAANYDYTF | TRBJ1-2 | . | . | TRBV6-6
TGCGCCAGAAGCCAGACGATCGGATCAGATACGCAGTGTTTT | CARSQTIGSDTQCF | TRBJ2-3 | . | . | TRBV4-1
TGCATCGTTGGGGGACAGGGGAAGTGGTCCTCCTACGAGCAGTACTTC | CIVGGQGKWSSYEQYF | TRBJ2-7 | TRBD1 | . | TRBV29-1
TGTGCCAGCAGTGAAGACTTCAGGGCATCTGCTGAAGCTTTCTTT | CASSEDFRASAEAFF | TRBJ1-1 | . | . | TRBV2
TGTACCAGCAGTTACTCGGTAGATCTAGCATACAATGGGCAGTTCTTC | CTSSYSVDLAYNGQFF | TRBJ2-1 | . | . | TRBV6-5
TGTGCCAGCAGCCCCAACGTCGGGTACTGGGCCAACATCCTGACTTTC | CASSPNVGYWANILTF | TRBJ2-6 | . | . | TRBV7-9
TGTGCCAGCCCCCGGCTCGGGGAAGCCTACGAGCAGTACTTC | CASPRLGEAYEQYF | TRBJ2-7 | . | . | TRBV4-2
TGTGCCTGGAGTGTAACGGGGGACTGGGGTAAGCAGTGCTTC | CAWSVTGDWGKQCF | TRBJ2-1 | . | once | TRBV30
TGTGCCAGCAGTTACCAGGGGCGGGGCACAGATACGCAGTATTTT | CASSYQGRGTDTQYF | TRBJ2-3 | . | many | TRBV6-6
TGTGCCATCAGTGATGCCGGTTCGACTAATGAAAAACTGTCCTTT | CAISDAGSTNEKLSF | TRBJ1-4 | . | . | TRBV10-3
TGTGCCAGCGATGACAACTACAATGAGCAGTTCTTC | CASDDNYNEQFF | TRBJ2-1 | . | many | TRBV7-9
TGTGCCAGCAGCTCAGCGCAGGGGGCCACTGAAACTTTCTTT | CASSSAQGATETFF | TRBJ1-1 | TRBD1 | . | TRBV11-2